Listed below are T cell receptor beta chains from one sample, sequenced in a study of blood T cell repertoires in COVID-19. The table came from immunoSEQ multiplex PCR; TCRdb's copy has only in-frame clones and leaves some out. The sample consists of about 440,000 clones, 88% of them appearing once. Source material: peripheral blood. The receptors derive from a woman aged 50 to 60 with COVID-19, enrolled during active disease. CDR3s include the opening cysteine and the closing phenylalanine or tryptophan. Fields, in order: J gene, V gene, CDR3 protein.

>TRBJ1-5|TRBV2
CASSESGPQPQHF
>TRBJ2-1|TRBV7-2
CASSYLAGGYNEQFF
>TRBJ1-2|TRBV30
CAEVGGAYGYTF
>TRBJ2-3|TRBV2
CASSNIAGGLSTDTQYF
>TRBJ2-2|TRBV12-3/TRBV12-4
CASSLAFRGELFF
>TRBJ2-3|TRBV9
CASSVQGADTQYF
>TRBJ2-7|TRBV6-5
CASSYSQGGFYEQYF
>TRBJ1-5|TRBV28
CASSLSSGGDQPQHF
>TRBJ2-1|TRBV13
CASSTGTDYNEQFF
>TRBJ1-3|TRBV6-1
CASSERQGAGNTIYF
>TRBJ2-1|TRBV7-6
CASGLAGGPFNEQFF
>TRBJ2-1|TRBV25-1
CASSEYKAGGAHEQFF
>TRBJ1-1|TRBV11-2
CASTLSLLNTEAFF
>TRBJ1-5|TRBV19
CASSIRGIDYQPQHF
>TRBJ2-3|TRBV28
CASSTPDMYTQYF
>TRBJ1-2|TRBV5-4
CASSHSGGNYGYTF
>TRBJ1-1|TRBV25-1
CASSGYRGGSTEAFF
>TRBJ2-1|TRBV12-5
CASGLGGYNEQFF
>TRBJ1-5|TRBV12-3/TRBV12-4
CASSLFRDQPQHF
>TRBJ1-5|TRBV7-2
CASSPWANRGGAQHF
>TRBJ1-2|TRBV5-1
CASSLVAETFPNYGYTF
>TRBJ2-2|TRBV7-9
CAISTDSNTGELFF
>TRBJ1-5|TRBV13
CASSLVCVAKSNQPQHF
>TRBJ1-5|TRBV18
CASSTGALGNQPQHF
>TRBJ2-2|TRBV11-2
CASSSVQGGELFF
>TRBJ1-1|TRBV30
CAWGDRPHTEAFF
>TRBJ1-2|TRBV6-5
CASSCRGCGYTF
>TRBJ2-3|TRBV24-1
CATAEAASKDTQYF
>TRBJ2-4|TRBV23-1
CASSQSGQPPPVAKNIQYF
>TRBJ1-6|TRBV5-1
CASSPGGARNSPLHF
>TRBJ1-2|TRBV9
CASSGQNYGYTF
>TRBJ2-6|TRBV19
CASSISGGPSGANVLTF
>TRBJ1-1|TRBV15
CATSRSTGGTEAFF
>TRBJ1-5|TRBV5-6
CASSRGQGLTNQPQHF
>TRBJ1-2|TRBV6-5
CASRFGQNYGYTF
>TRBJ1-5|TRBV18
CASSPQGNQPQHF
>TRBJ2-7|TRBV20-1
CSASPLYEQYF
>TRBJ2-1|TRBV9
CASSAGGEEQFF
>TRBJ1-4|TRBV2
CASLTGKNTNEKLFF
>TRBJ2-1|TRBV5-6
CASIRNNEQFF